The rows below give T cell receptor beta chains drawn from one sample of a study of control samples from healthy donors and cancer patients. Method: immunoSEQ multiplex PCR; TCRdb's copy keeps in-frame clones and lacks some. The top ten clones hold about 2.5% of a sample with over 85,000 clones, about 90% of them seen once. The sequenced sample was blood. The receptors stem from a young woman in good health. Each CDR3 is given with its conserved first and last residue. Fields, in order: J gene, clone size, D gene, V gene, CDR3 protein, CDR3 DNA. D genes are given only for firm matches. Clone size appears in some rows only: once, few, many, or a class for an expanded clone.

TRBJ2-7,once,-,TRBV2,CASNPDVNEQYF,TGTGCCAGCAATCCTGACGTCAACGAGCAGTACTTC
TRBJ2-3,once,TRBD1,TRBV9,CASSPQGTGTTDTQYF,TGTGCCAGCAGCCCCCAAGGGACAGGTACAACAGATACGCAGTATTTT
TRBJ1-4,-,TRBD1,TRBV25-1,CASSEGGQGFGKLFF,TGTGCCAGCAGTGAGGGCGGACAGGGGTTTGGCAAACTGTTTTTT
TRBJ1-1,-,-,TRBV5-4,CASSSDREKKNTEAFF,TGTGCCAGCAGCTCCGACCGGGAGAAGAAGAACACTGAAGCTTTCTTT
TRBJ2-3,-,-,TRBV12-2,CASRSGLSTDTQYF,TGTGCAAGTCGCTCGGGTCTAAGCACAGATACGCAGTATTTT
TRBJ2-2,-,TRBD2,TRBV6-4,CASSDAGGGGELFF,TGTGCCAGCAGTGACGCGGGAGGTGGCGGGGAGCTGTTTTTT
TRBJ1-3,-,-,TRBV14,CASSQDQGLVSGNTIYF,TGTGCCAGCAGCCAAGATCAGGGACTTGTCTCTGGAAACACCATATATTTT
TRBJ2-1,-,TRBD2,TRBV19,CATTPVAGPYNEQFF,TGTGCGACTACCCCTGTAGCGGGACCCTACAATGAGCAGTTCTTC
TRBJ2-7,once,-,TRBV27,CASTSGDSYYEQYF,TGTGCCAGTACGAGTGGGGACTCTTACTACGAGCAGTACTTC
TRBJ2-5,-,-,TRBV10-3,CAIRRGETQYF,TGTGCCATCAGACGGGGAGAGACCCAGTACTTC
TRBJ2-7,-,TRBD2,TRBV6-5,CASSAFSGGAHEQYF,TGTGCCAGCAGCGCCTTTAGCGGGGGGGCCCACGAGCAGTACTTC
TRBJ2-5,-,TRBD1,TRBV18,CASSPTGQIKTQYF,TGTGCCAGCTCACCAACGGGACAGATAAAGACCCAGTACTTC
TRBJ1-3,-,-,TRBV6-5,CASSYSRLTGNTIYF,TGTGCCAGCAGTTACTCGCGTCTAACTGGAAACACCATATATTTT
TRBJ2-1,-,-,TRBV28,CASSPGISYNEQFF,TGTGCCAGCAGTCCGGGAATCTCCTACAATGAGCAGTTCTTC
TRBJ2-1,-,TRBD1,TRBV19,CASAGTGNNEQFF,TGTGCCAGTGCCGGGACAGGGAACAATGAGCAGTTCTTC
TRBJ1-1,once,TRBD1,TRBV29-1,CSVAQGQGILVTEAFF,TGCAGCGTTGCTCAGGGACAGGGGATACTGGTCACTGAAGCTTTCTTT